This TCR beta chain was captured by sequencing in a study of circulating and synovial CD4+ cells in juvenile arthritis. Germline lookup yields CDR1 MRHNA and CDR2 SNTAGT. J was trimmed by 2 bases and V by 0 bases; bases with no gene match: 4. The CDR3 contains 16 residues. The study, taken as a whole, reports: Vbeta family usage analysis did not detect the pathogenic-like versus bulk difference. Measured synovium overlap likely understates the true shared repertoire.

Notes on this clone: Its antigen is as yet unknown.

Measured with immunoSEQ multiplex PCR; TCRdb has only the in-frame clones, and not every one. The sample holds 30,000 to 40,000 clones; 90% to 95% are singletons and the top ten take roughly 0.74%. Material for sequencing was CD4+ T cells from blood. The clonotype comes from a human donor with juvenile idiopathic arthritis. This chain connects TRBV6-4 to TRBJ2-1; TRBD2 matches 7 bases. CDR3 nucleotides: TGTGCCAGCAGTGACTCAGCGGGGTATCCCTACAATGAGCAGTTCTTC. This translates into CASSDSAGYPYNEQFF.